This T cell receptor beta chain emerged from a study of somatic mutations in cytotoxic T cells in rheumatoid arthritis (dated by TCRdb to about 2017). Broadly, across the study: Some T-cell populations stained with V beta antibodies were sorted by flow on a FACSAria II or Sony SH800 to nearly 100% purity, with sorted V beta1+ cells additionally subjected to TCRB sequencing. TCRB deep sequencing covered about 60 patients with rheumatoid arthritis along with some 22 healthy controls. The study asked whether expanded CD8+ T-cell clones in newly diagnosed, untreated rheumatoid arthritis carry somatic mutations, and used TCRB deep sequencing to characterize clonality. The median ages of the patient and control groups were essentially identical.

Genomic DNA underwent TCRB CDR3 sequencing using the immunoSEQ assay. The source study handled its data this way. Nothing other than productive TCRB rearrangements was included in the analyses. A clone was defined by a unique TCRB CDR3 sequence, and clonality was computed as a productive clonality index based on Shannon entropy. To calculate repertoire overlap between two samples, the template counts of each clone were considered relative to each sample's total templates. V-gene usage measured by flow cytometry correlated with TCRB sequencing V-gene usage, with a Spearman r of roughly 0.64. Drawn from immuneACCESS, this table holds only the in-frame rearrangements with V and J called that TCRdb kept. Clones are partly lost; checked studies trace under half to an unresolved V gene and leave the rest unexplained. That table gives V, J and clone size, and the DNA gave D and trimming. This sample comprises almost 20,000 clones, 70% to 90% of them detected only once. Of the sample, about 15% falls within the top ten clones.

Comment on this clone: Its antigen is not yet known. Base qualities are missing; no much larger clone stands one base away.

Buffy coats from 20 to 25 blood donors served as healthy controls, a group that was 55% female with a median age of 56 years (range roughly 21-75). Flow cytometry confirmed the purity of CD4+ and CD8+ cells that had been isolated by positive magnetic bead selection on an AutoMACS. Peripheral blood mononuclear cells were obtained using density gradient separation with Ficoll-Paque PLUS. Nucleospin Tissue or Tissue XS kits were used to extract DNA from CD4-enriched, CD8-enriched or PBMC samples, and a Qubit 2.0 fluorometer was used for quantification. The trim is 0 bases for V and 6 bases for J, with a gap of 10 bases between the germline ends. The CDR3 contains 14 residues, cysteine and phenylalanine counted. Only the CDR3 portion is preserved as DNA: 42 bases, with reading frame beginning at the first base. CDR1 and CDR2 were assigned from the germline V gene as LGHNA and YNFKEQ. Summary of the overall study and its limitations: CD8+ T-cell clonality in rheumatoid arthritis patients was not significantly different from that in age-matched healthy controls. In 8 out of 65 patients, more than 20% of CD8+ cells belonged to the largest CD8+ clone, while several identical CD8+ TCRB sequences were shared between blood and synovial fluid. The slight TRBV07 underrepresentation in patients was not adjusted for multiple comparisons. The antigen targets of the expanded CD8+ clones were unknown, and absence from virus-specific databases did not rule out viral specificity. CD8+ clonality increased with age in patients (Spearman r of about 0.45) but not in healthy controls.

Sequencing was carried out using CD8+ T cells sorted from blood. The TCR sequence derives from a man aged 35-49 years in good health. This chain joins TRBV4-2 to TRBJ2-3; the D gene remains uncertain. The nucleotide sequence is TGTGCCAGCAGCCAAGAATCCTACGGGGATACGCAGTATTTT. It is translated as CASSQESYGDTQYF.